This T cell receptor beta chain was recorded in a study of CD8+ T cells in alopecia areata. The wider study: Treated individuals took tofacitinib by mouth, 5 to 10 mg twice daily. Study-wide results and caveats: Many expanded lesional clones stayed in scalp and blood while on tofacitinib.

The CDR3 totals 12 residues. Per germline, CDR1 SGHDT and CDR2 YYEEEE. J gave up 8 bases and V 5 bases, and 4 bases lay outside the gene matches. Documented treatment: oral pan-JAK inhibitor, 5-10 mg twice daily. Those with alopecia areata gave lesional scalp punch biopsies and peripheral blood. RNA was extracted and reverse transcribed into cDNA as the sequencing template. Clones were read by immunoSEQ multiplex PCR, and TCRdb kept only the in-frame ones, dropping some. The sample consists of 170,000 or so clones, roughly 61% of them appearing once. In its sample, this clone was seen a few times. Its antigen is unidentified.

The rearrangement links TRBV5-6 to TRBJ2-1, with TRBD2 matching over 7 bases. The sample consisted of CD8+ T cells sorted from blood, taken at week 24, from a patient treated with tofacitinib. The clonotype originates from a human donor with alopecia areata. The CDR3 loop reads CASRSGLDEQFF. CDR3 nucleotide sequence: TGTGCCAGCAGGTCTGGACTAGATGAGCAGTTCTTC.